Presented here are 28 T cell receptor beta chains from one specimen sequenced in a study of beta chain features in type 1 diabetes. Expressed TCRB transcripts were sequenced because the isolated RNA had all been reverse transcribed beforehand. The assay was immunoSEQ multiplex PCR, and TCRdb's table has in-frame clones only and misses some. Found here are nearly 350,000 clones, around 8% of them singletons; the top ten hold less than 0.45%. Sequenced: central memory CD4+ T cells from blood. These receptor sequences come from a woman between 18 and 29 years old in good health.

A few counts support this clone. V and J are TRBV9 and TRBJ2-1; D is ambiguous. Per the germline V gene, CDR1 is SGDLS and CDR2 is YYNGEE. CDR3 size: 13 residues. V was shortened by 3 bases and J by 7 bases, with 11 bases between the two germline ends. The CDR3 reads CASSASDWNEQFF. CDR3 in DNA: TGTGCCAGCAGCGCATCAGACTGGAATGAGCAGTTCTTC.

To note about this clone: Other DNA sequences in the same sample also yield this CDR3. The chain joins TRBV6-6 to TRBJ2-1; D unclear. There are 13 residues in the CDR3. CDR1 is MNHNY and CDR2 is SVGAGI in the germline V gene (reference sequence). V lost 3 bases and J lost 7, with 10 bases in between. The CDR3 here is CASSYGMRNEQFF. In DNA form, the CDR3 reads TGTGCCAGCAGTTATGGGATGAGGAATGAGCAGTTCTTC.

The chain couples TRBV7-9 to TRBJ2-7, with 8 bases lining up with TRBD1. CDR1 and CDR2 (germline): SEHNR, FQNEAQ (reference sequence). The CDR3 length is 15 residues. After removal of 4 bases from V and 2 bases from J, the junction contained 7 bases not matched to a gene. The CDR3 reads CASSSRSGQAYEQYF. Here the CDR3 DNA reads TGTGCCAGCAGCTCCAGATCGGGACAGGCCTACGAGCAGTACTTC.

The chain joins TRBV7-8 to TRBJ2-3; D is perhaps TRBD1 (5 bases). The V and J ends lost 3 bases and 11 bases respectively, with 12 bases between them. This CDR3 contains 12 residues. The V gene's germline CDR1 is SGHVS and CDR2 FQNEAQ. DNA for the CDR3: TGTGCCAGCAGCTTCGCCAGGGTTAGGCAGTATTTT. This gives the protein CASSFARVRQYF.

This clone was recorded a few times. The V and J genes are TRBV20-1 and TRBJ2-7; D remains unclear. The V end was cut by 3 bases, the J end by 0 bases, with 3 bases between. The CDR3 extends over 11 amino acids. The germline V gene encodes CDR1 DFQATT and CDR2 SNEGSKA (reference sequence). The CDR3 sequence is CSARLSYEQYF. The CDR3 DNA reads TGCAGTGCTAGGCTCTCCTACGAGCAGTACTTC.

This clone appeared a few times. Germline and junction disagree at one end, which may indicate a read error. This chain joins TRBV7-7 and TRBJ2-1, with a possible D match to TRBD2 (6 bases). The length of the CDR3 is 15 residues. Germline values: CDR1 SSHAT, CDR2 FNYEAQ (reference sequence). Here the CDR3 DNA reads TGTGCTAGCAGCCCTGGGGGGTTGGCCTACAATGAGCAGTTCTTC. Translating gives CASSPGGLAYNEQFF. Based on the CDR3 plus reference TRBV7-7 and TRBJ2-1, the full variable domain is GAGVSQSPRYKVTKRGQDVTLRCDPISSHATLYWYQQALGQGPEFLTYFNYEAQPDKSGLPSDRFSAERPEGSISTLTIQRTEQRDSAMYRCASSPGGLAYNEQFFGPGTRLTVL.

This clone was counted many times. This rearrangement joins TRBV6-5 to TRBJ1-5; D gene uncertain. The V and J ends lost 5 bases and 1 base respectively, with 12 bases between them. The CDR3 is 15 residues long. The germline V gene encodes CDR1 MNHEY and CDR2 SVGAGI. As DNA, the CDR3 is TGTGCCAGCAGTCCCAGGATAGGGAGCAATCAGCCCCAGCATTTT. This gives the protein CASSPRIGSNQPQHF.

A few counts support this clone. This chain links TRBV18 with TRBJ2-1; TRBD2 agrees at 9 bases. Germline values: CDR1 KGHSH, CDR2 LQKENI. With 3 bases clipped from V and 9 bases from J, the junction kept 9 bases outside the gene matches. This CDR3 has 15 residues. The CDR3 sequence is CASSPGLAGLSEQFF. The CDR3 nucleotides read TGTGCCAGCTCACCGGGCCTAGCGGGATTGAGTGAGCAGTTCTTC.

The V gene is TRBV2, the J gene TRBJ1-4; 11 positions match TRBD1. The CDR3 is 14 amino acids. CDR1 is SNHLY, CDR2 FYNNEI, per germline. After removal of 6 bases from V and 6 bases from J, the junction contained 3 bases not matched to a gene. The CDR3 bases are TGTGCCAGCAGATTGGACAGGGGGCATGAAAAACTGTTTTTT. This encodes CASRLDRGHEKLFF.

The CDR3 coding sequence is TGTGCCAGCACCGACAGTTACACAGATACGCAGTATTTT. Its translation: CASTDSYTDTQYF. The chain carries TRBV5-4 and TRBJ2-3, with a possible D match to TRBD1 (5 bases). The CDR3 totals 13 residues. The germline gives CDR1 SGHNT, CDR2 YYREEE (reference sequence). V lost 6 bases and J 2 bases, leaving 10 bases between the germline ends.

This rearrangement joins TRBV18 to TRBJ2-7; 8 bases fit TRBD1. Germline V gene lookup returns CDR1 KGHSH and CDR2 LQKENI. V trimming: 3 bases; J trimming: 2 bases; junction bases outside the gene matches: 6. The CDR3 has 15 residues. The CDR3 loop is CASSPTGESAYEQYF. CDR3 coding DNA: TGTGCCAGCTCACCGACAGGGGAGAGTGCCTACGAGCAGTACTTC.

V and J are TRBV11-2 and TRBJ2-7; TRBD1 matches 10 bases. Per germline, CDR1 SGHAT and CDR2 FQNNGV. The CDR3 has 15 amino acids. The V and J ends lost 6 bases and 3 bases, in that order; junction bases with no gene match: 8. The CDR3 here is CASSLGDRGIYEQYF. The CDR3 nucleotides read TGTGCCAGCAGTCTGGGGGACAGGGGAATCTACGAGCAGTACTTC.

The chain is built from TRBV7-8 and TRBJ2-5; no reliable D call. The CDR3 is 12 residues long. V was clipped by 5 bases and J by 1 base, with 5 bases between them. CDR1 is SGHVS, CDR2 FQNEAQ, per germline. CDR3 in DNA: TGTGCCAGCAGCCACAGCCAAGAGACCCAGTACTTC. It translates to CASSHSQETQYF.

This clone appeared a few times. The rearrangement links TRBV5-6 to TRBJ2-6, with TRBD1 as a possible D gene (5 bases). This CDR3 contains 13 residues. CDR1 and CDR2 (germline): SGHDT, YYEEEE. With 8 bases removed from V and 5 bases from J, the gap between germline ends came to 11 bases. CDR3 DNA: TGTGCCAGTCAGGGATTAAGGGCCAACGTCCTGACTTTC. Amino acid sequence: CASQGLRANVLTF.

This clone showed up just a few times. The V gene is TRBV12-2, the J gene TRBJ2-5; the table assigns TRBD2, which was not confirmed against the DNA. TRBV12-2 is flagged as a pseudogene. CDR3 length: 19 amino acids. DNA for the CDR3: TGTGCAAGTCGCTTAGAAGTCGGGAGTAGCGGGAGTTGGTCGGAGACCCAGTACTTC. It encodes CASRLEVGSSGSWSETQYF.

The chain's CDR3 is CSVELQGYGYTF. DNA of the CDR3: TGCAGCGTTGAACTACAGGGATATGGCTACACCTTC. V is TRBV29-1 and J is TRBJ1-2, with D perhaps matching TRBD1 (6 bases). Trimming shortened V by 2 bases and J by 5 bases, and 9 bases separated the two germline ends. The CDR3 loop spans 12 amino acids. Germline CDR1 reads SQVTM; CDR2 reads ANQGSEA.

This clone showed up just a few times. The chain is built from TRBV28 and TRBJ1-5, with D possibly TRBD1 on 5 matching bases. The CDR3 covers 14 residues. Germline V lookup: CDR1 MDHEN, CDR2 SYDVKM. V was cut by 7 bases and J by 5 bases, with 15 bases left in between. The CDR3 region is CASKAGDLDQPQHF. DNA for the CDR3: TGTGCCAGCAAAGCCGGGGACCTGGATCAGCCCCAGCATTTT.

The sample holds a few counts of this clone. This chain links TRBV29-1 with TRBJ1-2; 10 nucleotides match TRBD1. Germline V CDR1 and CDR2: SQVTM, ANQGSEA. The CDR3 consists of 15 residues. With 3 bases clipped from V and 5 bases from J, the junction kept 9 bases outside the gene matches. The CDR3 nucleotides are TGCAGCGTTGATGGAGGGCGGGACAGGGGTTATGGCTACACCTTC. Translating gives CSVDGGRDRGYGYTF.

This clone was detected a few times. V and J are TRBV18 and TRBJ2-7; 8 bases fit TRBD2. V lost 2 bases and J lost 0; bases outside the gene matches: 3. Germline-derived CDR1 and CDR2 are KGHSH and LQKENI. There are 15 residues in the CDR3. The CDR3 protein is CASSPFSGDSYEQYF. DNA for the CDR3: TGTGCCAGCTCACCATTTAGCGGGGACTCCTACGAGCAGTACTTC.

This clone was seen more than once but under ten times. The chain has TRBV6-5 and TRBJ2-1; a possible D gene is TRBD2 (5 bases). V was clipped by 11 bases and J by 5 bases, with 7 bases between them. CDR1 and CDR2 (germline): MNHEY, SVGAGI. The CDR3 contains 10 residues. This CDR3 is CACGHNEQFF. CDR3 nucleotide sequence: TGTGCCTGCGGGCACAATGAGCAGTTCTTC.

The chain joins TRBV4-3 to TRBJ1-2; D unresolved. Per the germline V gene, CDR1 is LGHNA and CDR2 is YSLEER. Trimming took 0 bases from V and 4 from J, leaving 9 bases between them. This CDR3 has 14 amino acids. The CDR3 here is CASSQDSGFYGYTF. DNA for the CDR3: TGCGCCAGCAGCCAAGACTCGGGCTTCTATGGCTACACCTTC.

The rearrangement joins TRBV18 to TRBJ2-5; TRBD1 aligns across 8 bases. The CDR3 consists of 14 residues. The V gene end was trimmed by 2 bases and the J gene end by 3 bases; junction bases not matched to a gene: 2. Germline V CDR1 and CDR2: KGHSH, LQKENI. CDR3: CASSPTTGEETQYF. The CDR3 coding sequence is TGTGCCAGCTCACCAACGACAGGGGAAGAGACCCAGTACTTC.

This clone was detected ten times or more. The DNA of the CDR3 is TGTGCCAGCAGCTTAGGGGGTTATGAGCAGTTCTTC. Protein sequence: CASSLGGYEQFF. The V gene is TRBV5-4, the J gene TRBJ2-1, with D perhaps matching TRBD1 (6 bases). The germline V and J ends were trimmed by 2 bases and 8 bases, with 8 bases remaining between them. This CDR3 is 12 amino acids long. The germline CDR1 and CDR2 sequences are SGHNT and YYREEE (reference sequence).

This clone has more than one count but fewer than ten. This chain joins TRBV25-1 and TRBJ2-5; no clear D. The germline V gene has CDR1 MGHDK and CDR2 SYGVNS. This CDR3 contains 13 residues. V shed 4 bases and J shed 0 bases, with 6 bases lying between them. The CDR3 reads CASSAGYQETQYF. The DNA of the CDR3 is TGTGCCAGCAGTGCAGGATACCAAGAGACCCAGTACTTC.

This clone has only a few counts. The chain combines TRBV19 with TRBJ2-5; no reliable D call. V lost 5 bases and J 2 bases, leaving 9 bases between the germline ends. Germline V gene lookup returns CDR1 LNHDA and CDR2 SQIVND (reference sequence). The CDR3 is 13 amino acids. The CDR3 nucleotides read TGTGCCAGTAGTTGGAATCCTCAAGAGACCCAGTACTTC. As protein: CASSWNPQETQYF.

The rearrangement joins TRBV9 to TRBJ2-5, with TRBD2 as a possible D gene (5 bases). V shed 2 bases and J shed 5 bases, with 13 bases lying between them. The CDR3 totals 14 residues. In germline, CDR1 is SGDLS, CDR2 YYNGEE. The CDR3 region is CASSVTSNSETQYF. CDR3 in DNA: TGTGCCAGCAGCGTCACTAGTAATTCCGAGACCCAGTACTTC.

The chain recombines TRBV12-5 with TRBJ1-6; D uncertain. The CDR3 runs to 16 residues. Germline V gives CDR1 LGHNT, CDR2 FRNRAP. V lost 0 bases and J 7 bases, leaving 13 bases between the germline ends. For the CDR3, the DNA is TGTGCTAGTGGTTTGGTACGTGCCATGACAAATTCACCCCTCCACTTT. Residues: CASGLVRAMTNSPLHF.

This clone was detected ten times or more. V is TRBV21-1 and J is TRBJ2-1; the table's D call TRBD1 went unverified against the DNA. TRBV21-1 is a pseudogene. The CDR3 consists of 17 residues. Written as DNA, the CDR3 is TGTGCCAGCAGCAAAGGGGGTCACAGGGAGCCCTACAATGAGCAGTTCTTC. Its protein product is CASSKGGHREPYNEQFF.